These T cell receptor beta chains were read from a single sample in a study of T-cell reconstitution after alpha-beta-depleted transplantation in children. TCRdb reanalysed the PCR reads using MiXCR and keeps one entry per CDR3 protein. Altogether approximately 230,000 distinct CDR3 sequences are present, roughly a quarter being singletons, with the ten largest covering 4.8%. The source material was PBMCs, mostly from graft donor cells, sampled 360 days after TCRalphabeta/CD19-depleted stem cell transplant. The receptors were sampled from a female patient aged 2 to 10 who had a stem cell transplant for congenital amegakaryocytic thrombocytopenia, so the T cells may come from the graft donor. The CDR3 runs from the conserved cysteine through the conserved F or W. D genes are given only for firm matches. Some rows have no size entry. The others give once, few or many, or a class for an expanded clone.

j_call v_call d_call clone_size cdr3_aa cdr3_nt
TRBJ2-2 TRBV10-3 TRBD2 few CAIRLAGNTGELFF TGTGCCATCAGGCTAGCGGGGAACACCGGGGAGCTGTTTTTT
TRBJ1-5 TRBV7-8 . . CASSSSPRLQHF TGTGCCAGCAGCTCCTCCCCGAGGCTGCAGCATTTT
TRBJ2-7 TRBV20-1 . . CSALGRISSYEQYF TGCAGTGCCCTAGGACGGATAAGCTCCTACGAGCAGTACTTC
TRBJ2-5 TRBV6-5 . . CASSSPRGMQETQYF TGTGCCAGCAGTTCCCCACGGGGTATGCAAGAGACCCAGTACTTC
TRBJ2-2 TRBV20-1 TRBD1 many CSATTGGAGGELFF TGCAGTGCCACGACAGGGGGCGCGGGCGGGGAGCTGTTTTTT
TRBJ1-2 TRBV7-9 TRBD1 . CASSLAPTGGYGYTF TGTGCCAGCAGCTTAGCGCCGACAGGGGGCTATGGCTACACCTTC
TRBJ2-7 TRBV28 . few CASRGQASWYEQYF TGTGCCAGCAGAGGGCAGGCCTCATGGTACGAGCAGTACTTC
TRBJ2-1 TRBV12-3/TRBV12-4 . many CASSSSNEQFF TGTGCCAGCAGCTCTTCTAATGAGCAGTTCTTC
TRBJ2-1 TRBV28 . . CASSYRVPFYNEQFF TGTGCCAGCAGTTACCGGGTTCCCTTTTACAATGAGCAGTTCTTC
TRBJ2-3 TRBV20-1 TRBD2 few CSASSGGSSTDTQYF TGCAGTGCTAGTAGCGGGGGGTCTAGCACAGATACGCAGTATTTT
TRBJ1-5 TRBV7-9 . . CASSLDPVVEPQHF TGTGCCAGCAGCTTAGATCCAGTGGTGGAGCCCCAGCATTTT
TRBJ2-1 TRBV12-3/TRBV12-4 TRBD2 . CASSPYPPASGVNEQFF TGTGCCAGCAGTCCCTATCCCCCGGCTAGCGGGGTGAATGAGCAGTTCTTC
TRBJ2-3 TRBV7-2 TRBD2 many CASRPTSGHTDTQYF TGTGCCAGCAGACCTACTAGCGGACACACAGATACGCAGTATTTT
TRBJ1-2 TRBV2 . . CASSGHLYGYTF TGTGCCAGCTCCGGACACCTCTATGGCTACACCTTC
TRBJ1-5 TRBV6-7 TRBD1 few CASSLGRGLQLAGQPQHF TGTGCCAGCAGTTTGGGTAGGGGGCTTCAACTCGCGGGTCAGCCCCAGCATTTT
TRBJ2-7 TRBV2 TRBD2 . CASSPRRGMFEQYF TGTGCCAGCAGCCCCAGGCGGGGGATGTTCGAGCAGTACTTC
TRBJ1-5 TRBV20-1 . . CSARDSRVPNQPQHF TGCAGTGCTAGAGATAGCCGCGTCCCCAATCAGCCCCAGCATTTT
TRBJ2-2 TRBV6-5 TRBD1 many CASSYHSNRGSGELFF TGTGCCAGCAGTTATCATAGTAACAGGGGGTCCGGGGAGCTGTTTTTT
TRBJ1-2 TRBV28 . . CASSKNTGGYYGYTF TGTGCCAGCAGTAAAAATACAGGCGGATACTATGGCTACACCTTC
TRBJ2-7 TRBV28 . . CASSLSSAYEQYF TGTGCCAGCAGTTTATCTTCCGCATACGAGCAGTACTTC
TRBJ1-2 TRBV6-1 TRBD1 few CASLGQGYGYTF TGTGCCAGCCTGGGACAGGGATATGGCTACACCTTC
TRBJ2-5 TRBV28 . few CASSLSLLPGRETQYF TGTGCCAGCAGTTTATCCCTACTACCGGGGCGAGAGACCCAGTACTTC
TRBJ1-4 TRBV13 . . CASSQGRGNEKLFF TGTGCCAGCAGCCAGGGACGAGGTAATGAAAAACTGTTTTTT
TRBJ2-6 TRBV20-1 TRBD1 . CSARDGTVVSGANVLTF TGCAGTGCTAGAGATGGGACAGTTGTTTCTGGGGCCAACGTCCTGACTTTC
TRBJ2-1 TRBV6-2/TRBV6-3 TRBD2 . CASRLGLAGSHEQFF TGTGCCAGCAGGCTGGGACTAGCGGGTAGCCATGAGCAGTTCTTC
TRBJ1-2 TRBV5-1 TRBD1 . CASSLEGRGIYGYTF TGCGCCAGCAGCTTGGAAGGCAGGGGGATCTATGGCTACACCTTC
TRBJ2-5 TRBV18 . . CASSPPGPLKETQYF TGTGCCAGCTCACCACCGGGCCCTCTTAAAGAGACCCAGTACTTC
TRBJ2-7 TRBV12-3/TRBV12-4 . . CASLRSAEYEQYF TGTGCCAGCCTCCGGTCTGCCGAGTACGAGCAGTACTTC
TRBJ1-6 TRBV15 . few CATSRGPGWDSPLHF TGTGCCACCAGCAGAGGACCGGGGTGGGATTCACCCCTCCACTTT
TRBJ2-1 TRBV3-1 . . CASSQEPAIDEQFF TGTGCCAGCAGCCAAGAGCCCGCGATCGATGAGCAGTTCTTC
TRBJ2-4 TRBV7-9 . . CASSWGHLKNIQYF TGTGCCAGCAGCTGGGGACACCTCAAAAACATTCAGTACTTC
TRBJ2-5 TRBV28 . many CASSLLSRRPYF TGTGCCAGCAGTTTATTGTCTCGGCGACCATACTTC
TRBJ1-5 TRBV6-2/TRBV6-3 . few CASSGDYQPQHF TGTGCCAGCAGTGGGGATTATCAGCCCCAGCATTTT
TRBJ1-1 TRBV5-1 . . CASSLAAVAANTEAFF TGCGCCAGCAGCTTGGCCGCTGTGGCAGCTAACACTGAAGCTTTCTTT
TRBJ2-1 TRBV27 . few CASSLGPATWDYNEQFF TGTGCCAGCAGTCTAGGACCTGCGACTTGGGACTACAATGAGCAGTTCTTC
TRBJ2-4 TRBV28 . few CASSLGRQIQYF TGTGCCAGCAGTTTGGGGAGACAAATTCAGTACTTC
TRBJ2-1 TRBV19 . many CASSIYEGNEQFF TGTGCCAGTAGTATATATGAGGGCAATGAGCAGTTCTTC
TRBJ2-1 TRBV6-1 TRBD2 . CASSIAGGADNEQFF TGTGCCAGCAGTATAGCGGGAGGGGCTGACAATGAGCAGTTCTTC
TRBJ2-1 TRBV18 . . CASSPQRWQHEQFF TGTGCCAGCTCACCACAGAGGTGGCAGCATGAGCAGTTCTTC
TRBJ1-3 TRBV20-1 . . CSASFHGNTIYF TGCAGTGCTAGTTTCCATGGAAACACCATATATTTT
TRBJ2-1 TRBV20-1 . . CSAREIRWANEQFF TGCAGTGCTAGAGAGATTAGGTGGGCGAATGAGCAGTTCTTC
TRBJ1-5 TRBV27 TRBD1 . CASSGDREYQPQHF TGTGCCAGCAGTGGGGACAGGGAATATCAGCCCCAGCATTTT
TRBJ2-3 TRBV6-2/TRBV6-3 . . CASSYGIRTDTQYF TGTGCCAGCAGTTACGGGATACGCACAGATACGCAGTATTTT
TRBJ1-5 TRBV24-1 . . CATYDGNQPQHF TGTGCCACCTATGACGGAAATCAGCCCCAGCATTTT